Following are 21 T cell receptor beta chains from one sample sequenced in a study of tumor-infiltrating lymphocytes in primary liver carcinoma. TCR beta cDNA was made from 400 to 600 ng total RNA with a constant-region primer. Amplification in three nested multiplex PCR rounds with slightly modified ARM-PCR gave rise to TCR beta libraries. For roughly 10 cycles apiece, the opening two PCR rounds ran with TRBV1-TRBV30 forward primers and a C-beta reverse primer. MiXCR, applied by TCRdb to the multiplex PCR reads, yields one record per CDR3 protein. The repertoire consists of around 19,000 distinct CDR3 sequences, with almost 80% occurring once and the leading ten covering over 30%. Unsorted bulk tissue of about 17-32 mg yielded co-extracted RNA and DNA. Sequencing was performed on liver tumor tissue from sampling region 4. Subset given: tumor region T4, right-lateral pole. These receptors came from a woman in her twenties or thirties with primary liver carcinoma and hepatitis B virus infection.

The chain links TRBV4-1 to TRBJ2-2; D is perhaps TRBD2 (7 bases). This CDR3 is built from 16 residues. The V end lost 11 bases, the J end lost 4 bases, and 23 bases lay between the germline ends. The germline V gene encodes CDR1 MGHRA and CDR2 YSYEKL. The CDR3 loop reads CACCQGGAPSTGELFF. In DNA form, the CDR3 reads TGCGCCTGCTGCCAAGGGGGGGCTCCGAGCACCGGGGAGCTGTTTTTT.

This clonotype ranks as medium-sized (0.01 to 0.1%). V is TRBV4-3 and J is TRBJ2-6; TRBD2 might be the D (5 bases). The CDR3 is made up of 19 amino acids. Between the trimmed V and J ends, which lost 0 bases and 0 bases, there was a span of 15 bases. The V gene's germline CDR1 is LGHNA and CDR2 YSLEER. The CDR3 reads CASSQESSEIGSGANVLTF. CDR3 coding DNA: TGCGCCAGCAGCCAAGAGAGTAGCGAGATAGGCTCTGGGGCCAACGTCCTGACTTTC.

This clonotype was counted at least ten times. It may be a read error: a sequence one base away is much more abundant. Here the CDR3 DNA reads TGTACCACCGGGACAGGGTACCACGAGCAGTACTTC. This translates into CTTGTGYHEQYF. This chain links TRBV7-9 with TRBJ2-7, with TRBD1 matching over 9 bases. Germline CDR1 is SEHNR and CDR2 is FQNEAQ (reference sequence). This CDR3 has 12 amino acids.

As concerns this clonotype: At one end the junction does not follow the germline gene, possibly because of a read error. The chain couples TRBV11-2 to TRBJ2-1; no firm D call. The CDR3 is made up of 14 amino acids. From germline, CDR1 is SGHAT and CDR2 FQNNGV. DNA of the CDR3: TGTGCCAGCTGCTTAGAACGGACGAACAATGAGCAGTTCTTC. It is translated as CASCLERTNNEQFF.

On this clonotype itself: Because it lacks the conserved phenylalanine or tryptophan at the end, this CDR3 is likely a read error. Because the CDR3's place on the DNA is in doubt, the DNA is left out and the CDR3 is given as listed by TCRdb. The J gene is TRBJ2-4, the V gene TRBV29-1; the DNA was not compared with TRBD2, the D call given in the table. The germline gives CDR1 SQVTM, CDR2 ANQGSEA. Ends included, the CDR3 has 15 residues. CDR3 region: CSVDGLAGEVSIKYL.

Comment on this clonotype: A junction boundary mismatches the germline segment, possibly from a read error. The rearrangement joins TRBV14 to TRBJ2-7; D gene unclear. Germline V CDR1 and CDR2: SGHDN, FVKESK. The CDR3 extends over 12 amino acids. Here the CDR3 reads CASIQFSDEQNF. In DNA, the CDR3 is TGTGCCAGTATCCAATTCTCGGACGAGCAGAACTTC.

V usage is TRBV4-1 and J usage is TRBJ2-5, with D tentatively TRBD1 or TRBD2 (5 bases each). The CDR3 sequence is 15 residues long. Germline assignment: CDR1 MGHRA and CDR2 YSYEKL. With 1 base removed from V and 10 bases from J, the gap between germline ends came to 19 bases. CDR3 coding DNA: TGCGCCAGCAGCCAAGGCACTAGTGGACAAGAGGTCCAGTACTTC. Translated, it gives CASSQGTSGQEVQYF.

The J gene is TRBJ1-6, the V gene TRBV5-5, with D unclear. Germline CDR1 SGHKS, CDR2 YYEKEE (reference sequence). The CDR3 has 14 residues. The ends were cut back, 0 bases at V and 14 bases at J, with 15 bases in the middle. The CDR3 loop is CASSLDVGNSALHF. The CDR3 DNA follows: TGTGCCAGCAGCTTGGACGTCGGTAATTCGGCCCTCCACTTT.

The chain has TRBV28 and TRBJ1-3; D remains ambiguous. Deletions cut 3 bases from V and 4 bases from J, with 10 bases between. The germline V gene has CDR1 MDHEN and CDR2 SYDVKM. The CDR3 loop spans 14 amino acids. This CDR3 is CASSLTGSGNTIYF. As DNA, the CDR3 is TGTGCCAGCAGTTTGACGGGTTCCGGAAACACCATATATTTT.

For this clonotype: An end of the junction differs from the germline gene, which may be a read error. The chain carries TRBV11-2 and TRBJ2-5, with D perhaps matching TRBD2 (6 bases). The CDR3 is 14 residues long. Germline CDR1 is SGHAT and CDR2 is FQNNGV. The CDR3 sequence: CAGSFPGSWEAQYF. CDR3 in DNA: TGTGCCGGCAGCTTCCCGGGGAGCTGGGAGGCACAGTACTTC.

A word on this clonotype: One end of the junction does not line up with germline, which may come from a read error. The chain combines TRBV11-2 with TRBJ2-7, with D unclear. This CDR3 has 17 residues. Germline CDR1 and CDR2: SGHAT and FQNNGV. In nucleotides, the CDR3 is TGTGCCAGCAACTTAGAAGTTACAGCTCTGAGCTCCTACGAGCAGTACTTC. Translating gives CASNLEVTALSSYEQYF.

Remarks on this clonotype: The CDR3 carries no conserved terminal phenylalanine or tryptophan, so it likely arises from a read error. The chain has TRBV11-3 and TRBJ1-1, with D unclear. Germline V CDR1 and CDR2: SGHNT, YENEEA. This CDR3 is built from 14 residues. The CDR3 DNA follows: TGTGCCAGCAGCTTAAAGGTGGCGATCACTGGAGCTTTCTAT. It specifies CASSLKVAITGAFY.

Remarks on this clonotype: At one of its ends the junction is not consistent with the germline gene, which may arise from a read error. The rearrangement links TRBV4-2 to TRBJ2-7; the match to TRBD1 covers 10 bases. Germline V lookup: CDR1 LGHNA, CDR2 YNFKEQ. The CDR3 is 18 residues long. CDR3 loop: CTSSQEHLGQGGQREQNF. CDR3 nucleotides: TGTACCAGCAGCCAGGAACACCTAGGACAGGGGGGACAGCGCGAGCAGAACTTC.

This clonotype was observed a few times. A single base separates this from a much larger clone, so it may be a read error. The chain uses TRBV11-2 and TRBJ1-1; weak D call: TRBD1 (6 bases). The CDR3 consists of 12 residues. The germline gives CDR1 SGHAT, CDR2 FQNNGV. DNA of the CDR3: TGTGCGACCAGGGGCATGAAGACTGAAGCTTTCTTT. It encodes CATRGMKTEAFF. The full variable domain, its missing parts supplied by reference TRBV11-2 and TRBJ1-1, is EAGVAQSPRYKIIEKRQSVAFWCNPISGHATLYWYQQILGQGPKLLIQFQNNGVVDDSQLPKDRFSAERLKGVDSTLKIQPAKLEDSAVYLCATRGMKTEAFFGQGTRLTVV.

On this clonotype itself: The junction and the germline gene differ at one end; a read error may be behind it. CDR3 amino acids: CASSQNVVEARDEQFF. In nucleotides, the CDR3 is TGCGCCAGTAGCCAAAACGTAGTGGAAGCCAGAGATGAGCAGTTCTTC. J is TRBJ2-1 and V is TRBV4-3; D unclear. From germline, CDR1 is LGHNA and CDR2 YSLEER. CDR3 length equals 16 residues.

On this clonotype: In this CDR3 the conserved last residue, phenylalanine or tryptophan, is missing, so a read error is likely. CDR3 protein: CTISPTATRDEQFL. CDR3 sequence (DNA): TGTACCATCAGTCCCACGGCGACCCGGGATGAACAGTTCTTA. The rearrangement uses TRBV10-3 and TRBJ2-1; maybe TRBD2 (5 bases). The germline V gene encodes CDR1 ENHRY and CDR2 SYGVKD. CDR3 size: 14 residues.

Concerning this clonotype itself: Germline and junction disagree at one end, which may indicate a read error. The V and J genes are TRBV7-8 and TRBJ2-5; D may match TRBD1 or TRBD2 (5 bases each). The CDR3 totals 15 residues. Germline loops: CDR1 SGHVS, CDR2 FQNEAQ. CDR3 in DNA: TGTGCCAGCAGCTTAGAAGGGGCTGATGGGGAGACCCAGTGCTTC. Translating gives CASSLEGADGETQCF. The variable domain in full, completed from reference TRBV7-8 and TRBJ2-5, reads GAGVSQSPRYKVAKRGQDVALRCDPISGHVSLFWYQQALGQGPEFLTYFQNEAQLDKSGLPSDRFFAERPEGSVSTLKIQRTQQEDSAVYLCASSLEGADGETQCFGPGTRLLVL.

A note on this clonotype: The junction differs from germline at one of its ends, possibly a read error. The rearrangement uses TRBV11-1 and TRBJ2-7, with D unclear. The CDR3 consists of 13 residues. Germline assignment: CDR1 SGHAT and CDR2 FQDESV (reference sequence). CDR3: CTNSLRSPYEQYF. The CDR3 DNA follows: TGTACCAACAGCTTAAGATCGCCCTACGAGCAGTATTTC.

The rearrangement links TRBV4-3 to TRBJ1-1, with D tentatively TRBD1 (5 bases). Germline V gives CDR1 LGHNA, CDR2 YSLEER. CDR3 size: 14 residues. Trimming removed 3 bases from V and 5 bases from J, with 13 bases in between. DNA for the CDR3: TGCGCCAGCAGCCACGGCAGGGCAGTGACTGAAGCTTTCTTT. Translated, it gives CASSHGRAVTEAFF.

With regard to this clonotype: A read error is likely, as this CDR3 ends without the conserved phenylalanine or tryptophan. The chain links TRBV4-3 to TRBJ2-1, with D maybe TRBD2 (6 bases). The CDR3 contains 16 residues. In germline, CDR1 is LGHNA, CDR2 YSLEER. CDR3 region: CTCSQDAGSSYNEQFL. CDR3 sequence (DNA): TGCACCTGCAGCCAAGATGCGGGAAGCTCCTACAATGAGCAGTTCCTC.

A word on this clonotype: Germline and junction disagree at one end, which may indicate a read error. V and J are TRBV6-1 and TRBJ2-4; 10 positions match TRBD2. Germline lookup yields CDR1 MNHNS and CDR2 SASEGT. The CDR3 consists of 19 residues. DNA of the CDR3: TGTGCCAGCACCCGAGCGGGAGGGCCATTCGGCCTAGCCAAAAACATTAAGTACTTC. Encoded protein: CASTRAGGPFGLAKNIKYF.